This T cell receptor beta chain stems from a study of blood T cell repertoires in COVID-19. Participants spanned ages about 18 to 100 years and resided in some 22 US areas. Sequencing used immunoSEQ multiplex PCR; TCRdb keeps in-frame clones, though not all of them. The repertoire holds 150,000 to 200,000 clones, with 84% as singletons. This sequence was found in a man aged 50-59 years who had recovered from COVID-19. Sequenced: PBMCs or T cells enriched from blood (not recorded which).

CDR3 coding DNA: TGCGCCAGCAGTGACAGGGGAAGCCTAAACTATGGCTACACCTTC. It yields the protein CASSDRGSLNYGYTF. The chain couples TRBV10-2 to TRBJ1-2, with D tentatively TRBD1 (6 bases). CDR1 and CDR2 from the germline V gene are WSHSY and SAAADI. The CDR3 runs 15 residues. The V and J ends lost 3 bases and 2 bases respectively, with 13 bases between them.